This T cell receptor (beta chain) was found in a study of Ad26.COV2.S vaccination and SARS-CoV-2 variants. Across the whole study: Participant was drawn from the COV1001 Ad26.COV2.S trial arm. Once, or twice with 56 days between doses, Ad26.COV2.S was given intramuscularly.

The treatment is: some 20 received Ad26.COV2.S at low or high dose, single or two shots; 5 received placebo; per-sample allocation not given. Following the first vaccine or placebo injection, samples were taken on day 63. Donation was by an adult aged 18-55 years who was in Boston. CDR3 length equals 13 residues. Germline CDR1 GTSNPN, CDR2 SVGIG (reference sequence). After removal of 3 bases from V and 3 bases from J, the junction contained 4 bases not matched to a gene. Method: immunoSEQ multiplex PCR; TCRdb's copy keeps in-frame clones and lacks some. Among 360,000 or so clones listed, approximately 89% were seen once.

The V and J genes are TRBV30 and TRBJ1-2; 7 bases match TRBD1. Sample: peripheral blood, taken in a trial of Ad26.COV2.S vaccine versus placebo. The TCR was taken from a person aged 18-60 years who received the Ad26.COV2.S COVID-19 vaccine or a placebo. Here the CDR3 reads CAWRAGTDYGYTF. The DNA for the CDR3 is TGTGCCTGGAGGGCCGGGACAGACTATGGCTACACCTTC.